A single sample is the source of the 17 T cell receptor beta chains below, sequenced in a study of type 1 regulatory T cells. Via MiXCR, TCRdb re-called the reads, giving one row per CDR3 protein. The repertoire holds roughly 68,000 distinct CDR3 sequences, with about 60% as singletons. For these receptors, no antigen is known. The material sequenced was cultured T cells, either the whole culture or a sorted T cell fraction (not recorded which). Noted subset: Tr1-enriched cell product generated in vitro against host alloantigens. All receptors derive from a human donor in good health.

The CDR3 DNA reads TGTGCCAGCAGCCTTGTAACAGGCGACTCTGGAAACACCATATATTTT. Residues: CASSLVTGDSGNTIYF. The gene calls are TRBV3-1 and TRBJ1-3, with a possible D match to TRBD1 (5 bases). V lost 4 bases and J lost 0, with 13 bases in between. Germline V gene sequence: CDR1 LGHDT, CDR2 YNNKEL (reference sequence). The CDR3 sequence is 16 residues long.

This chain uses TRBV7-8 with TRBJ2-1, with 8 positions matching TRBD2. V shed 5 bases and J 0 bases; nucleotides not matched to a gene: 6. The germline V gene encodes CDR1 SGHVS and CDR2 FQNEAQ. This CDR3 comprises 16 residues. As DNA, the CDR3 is TGTGCCAGCAGCCGAGTACTAGCGGACTCCTACAATGAGCAGTTCTTC. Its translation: CASSRVLADSYNEQFF.

DNA for the CDR3: TGCAGTGCCCCCCGTCCGGGACAGGGTCAAGAGACCCAGTACTTC. Its protein product is CSAPRPGQGQETQYF. This chain links TRBV20-1 with TRBJ2-5; 9 bases are a match to TRBD1. CDR3 length equals 15 residues. The J segment lost 2 bases and the V segment lost 6 bases, leaving 10 bases of the junction unmatched. Germline V gene lookup returns CDR1 DFQATT and CDR2 SNEGSKA (reference sequence).

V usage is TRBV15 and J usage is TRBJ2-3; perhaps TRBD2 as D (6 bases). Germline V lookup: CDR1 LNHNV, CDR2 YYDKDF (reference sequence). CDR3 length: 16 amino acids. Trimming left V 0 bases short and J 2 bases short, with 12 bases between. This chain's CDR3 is CATSREGGPNTDTQYF. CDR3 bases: TGTGCCACCAGCAGAGAGGGGGGACCGAACACAGATACGCAGTATTTT.

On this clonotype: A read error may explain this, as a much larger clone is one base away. The CDR3 region has the DNA TGTGCCAGCACCGGTCTAGCGGGTTCGGGTGAACAGTTCTTC. It translates to CASTGLAGSGEQFF. V usage is TRBV28 and J usage is TRBJ2-1; TRBD2 aligns across 8 bases. Germline CDR1 and CDR2: MDHEN and SYDVKM. Trimming removed 7 bases from V and 13 bases from J; junction bases left unmatched: 15. The CDR3 totals 14 residues.

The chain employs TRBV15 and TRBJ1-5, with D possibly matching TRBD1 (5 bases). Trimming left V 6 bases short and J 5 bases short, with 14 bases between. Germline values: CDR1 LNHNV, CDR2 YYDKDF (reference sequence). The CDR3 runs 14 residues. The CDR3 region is CATSRREADQPQHF. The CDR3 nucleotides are TGTGCCACCAGTCGCAGGGAGGCGGATCAGCCCCAGCATTTT.

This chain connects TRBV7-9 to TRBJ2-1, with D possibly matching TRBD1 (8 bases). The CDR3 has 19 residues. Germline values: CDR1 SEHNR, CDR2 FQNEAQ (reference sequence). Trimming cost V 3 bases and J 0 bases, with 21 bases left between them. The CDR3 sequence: CASSLFGQGRTSSYNEQFF. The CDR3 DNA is TGTGCCAGCAGCTTGTTCGGACAGGGAAGGACTAGCTCCTACAATGAGCAGTTCTTC.

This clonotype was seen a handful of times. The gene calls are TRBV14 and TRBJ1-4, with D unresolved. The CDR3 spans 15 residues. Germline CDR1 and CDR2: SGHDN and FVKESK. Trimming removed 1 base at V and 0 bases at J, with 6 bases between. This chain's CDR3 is CASSQVLSTNEKLFF. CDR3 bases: TGTGCCAGCAGCCAAGTTCTTTCAACTAATGAAAAACTGTTTTTT. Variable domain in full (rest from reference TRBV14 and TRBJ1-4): EAGVTQFPSHSVIEKGQTVTLRCDPISGHDNLYWYRRVMGKEIKFLLHFVKESKQDESGMPNNRFLAERTGGTYSTLKVQPAELEDSGVYFCASSQVLSTNEKLFFGSGTQLSVL.

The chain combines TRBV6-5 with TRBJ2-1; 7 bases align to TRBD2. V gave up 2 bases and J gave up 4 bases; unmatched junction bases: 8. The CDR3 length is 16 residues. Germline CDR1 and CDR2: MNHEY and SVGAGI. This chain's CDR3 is CASSYRGPSGYNEQFF. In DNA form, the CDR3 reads TGTGCCAGCAGTTACCGCGGTCCTAGCGGATACAATGAGCAGTTCTTC.

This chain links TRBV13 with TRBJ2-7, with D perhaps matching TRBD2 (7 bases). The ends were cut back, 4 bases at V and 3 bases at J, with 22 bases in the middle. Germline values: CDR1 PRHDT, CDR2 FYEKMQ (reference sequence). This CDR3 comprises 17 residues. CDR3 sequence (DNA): TGTGCCAGCAGCTCGAGGGCCCGGGGGGCGGATCGCTACGAGCAGTACTTC. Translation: CASSSRARGADRYEQYF.

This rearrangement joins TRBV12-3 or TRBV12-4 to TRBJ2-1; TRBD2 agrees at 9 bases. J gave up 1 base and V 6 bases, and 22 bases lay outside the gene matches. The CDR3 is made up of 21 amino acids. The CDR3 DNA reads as TGTGCCAGCAGCCCCTTCCTCTTTGGTAGCGGGAGTGGTTCGTCCTACAATGAGCAGTTCTTC. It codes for CASSPFLFGSGSGSSYNEQFF.

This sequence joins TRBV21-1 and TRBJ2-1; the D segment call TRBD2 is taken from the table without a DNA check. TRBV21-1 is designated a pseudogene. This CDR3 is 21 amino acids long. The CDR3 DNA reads TGTGCCAGCAGCAAAGCGTCGGAGGGAGGTTTTGTCTGCAACTCCTACAATGAGCAGTTCTTC. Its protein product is CASSKASEGGFVCNSYNEQFF.

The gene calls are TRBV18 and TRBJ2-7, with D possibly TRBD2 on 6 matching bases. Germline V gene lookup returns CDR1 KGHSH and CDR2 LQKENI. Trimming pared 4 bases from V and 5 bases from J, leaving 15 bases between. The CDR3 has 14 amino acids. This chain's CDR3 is CASSQGRERDEQYF. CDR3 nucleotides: TGTGCCAGCTCACAAGGTCGGGAGAGGGACGAGCAGTACTTC.

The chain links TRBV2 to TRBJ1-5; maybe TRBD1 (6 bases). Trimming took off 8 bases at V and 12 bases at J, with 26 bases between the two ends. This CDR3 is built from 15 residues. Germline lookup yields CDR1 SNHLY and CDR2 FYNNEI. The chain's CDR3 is CASEPGDTWGGLQHF. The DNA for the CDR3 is TGTGCCAGCGAACCGGGAGACACTTGGGGGGGGCTCCAGCATTTT.

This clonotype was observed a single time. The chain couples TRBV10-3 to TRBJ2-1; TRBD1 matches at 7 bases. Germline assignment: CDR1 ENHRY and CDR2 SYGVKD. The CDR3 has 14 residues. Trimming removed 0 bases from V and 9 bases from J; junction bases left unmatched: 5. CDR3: CAISESKGAGEQFF. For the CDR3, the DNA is TGTGCCATCAGTGAGTCGAAGGGGGCTGGTGAGCAGTTCTTC.

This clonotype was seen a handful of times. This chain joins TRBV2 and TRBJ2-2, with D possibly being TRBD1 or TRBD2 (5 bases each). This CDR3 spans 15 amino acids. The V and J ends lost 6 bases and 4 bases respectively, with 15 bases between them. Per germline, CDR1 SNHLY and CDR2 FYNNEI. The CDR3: CASSHRDRLTGELFF. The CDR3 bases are TGTGCCAGCAGCCACCGGGACCGCCTCACCGGGGAGCTGTTTTTT.

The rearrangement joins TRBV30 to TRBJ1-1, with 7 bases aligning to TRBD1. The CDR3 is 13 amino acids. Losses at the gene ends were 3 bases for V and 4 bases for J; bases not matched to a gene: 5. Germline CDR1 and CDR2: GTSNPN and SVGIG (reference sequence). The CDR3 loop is CAWSRGTATEAFF. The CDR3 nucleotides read TGTGCCTGGAGCCGCGGGACAGCCACTGAAGCTTTCTTT. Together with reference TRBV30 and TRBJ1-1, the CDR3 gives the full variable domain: SQTIHQWPATLVQPVGSPLSLECTVEGTSNPNLYWYRQAAGRGLQLLFYSVGIGQISSEVPQNLSASRPQDRQFILSSKKLLLSDSGFYLCAWSRGTATEAFFGQGTRLTVV.